This passage covers 27 T cell receptor beta chains from one sample sequenced in a study of blood T cell repertoires in COVID-19. Produced via immunoSEQ multiplex PCR; TCRdb's table is partial and in-frame only. The sample includes 150,000 to 200,000 clones, 84% of them seen just once. What was sequenced was peripheral blood. The receptor source for this set is a woman in her 70s with COVID-19, enrolled during active disease.

The V and J genes are TRBV7-8 and TRBJ2-1; 7 bases fit TRBD2. This CDR3 spans 14 amino acids. V shed 5 bases, J shed 8 bases, and the junction held 9 bases outside the gene matches. Germline V gene sequence: CDR1 SGHVS, CDR2 FQNEAQ. This CDR3 is CASSRGFAGDEQFF. CDR3 sequence (DNA): TGTGCCAGCAGCCGAGGATTCGCGGGAGATGAGCAGTTCTTC.

The V call is TRBV19, the J call TRBJ2-1, with D possibly TRBD2 on 5 matching bases. The CDR3 covers 15 residues. Germline V CDR1 and CDR2: LNHDA, SQIVND (reference sequence). Trimming shortened V by 0 bases and J by 5 bases, and 11 bases separated the two germline ends. CDR3 residues: CASSIDRGWDNEQFF. As DNA, the CDR3 is TGTGCCAGTAGTATAGATCGCGGGTGGGACAATGAGCAGTTCTTC.

The rearrangement uses TRBV20-1 and TRBJ2-3, with D possibly being TRBD1 (6 bases). This CDR3 region has 17 residues. Germline-derived CDR1 and CDR2 are DFQATT and SNEGSKA (reference sequence). V was shortened by 3 bases and J by 0 bases, with 19 bases between the two germline ends. DNA of the CDR3: TGCAGTGCTAGTGTTCAGGACAGACCCTATAGCACAGATACGCAGTATTTT. Its protein is CSASVQDRPYSTDTQYF.

The rearrangement joins TRBV7-9 to TRBJ1-5, with 9 bases fitting TRBD1. In germline, CDR1 is SEHNR, CDR2 FQNEAQ (reference sequence). The CDR3 has 13 amino acids. The trim removed 9 bases at V and 3 bases at J, leaving 3 bases unmatched. CDR3 nucleotides: TGTGCCAGAAACAGGGGGCTCAATCAGCCCCAGCATTTT. It yields the protein CARNRGLNQPQHF.

This chain links TRBV30 with TRBJ1-6, with TRBD1 identical over 8 bases. This CDR3 spans 19 amino acids. V was clipped by 0 bases and J by 8 bases; unmatched bases: 18. The germline gives CDR1 GTSNPN, CDR2 SVGIG (reference sequence). CDR3 DNA sequence: TGTGCCTGGAGTGTACTTCAACTTACTTCCGGGACAGGAGATTCACCCCTCCACTTT. It codes for CAWSVLQLTSGTGDSPLHF.

The genes are TRBV27 and TRBJ2-4; no firm D call. Trimming stripped 2 bases from V and 7 bases from J, with 9 bases between. The CDR3 loop spans 13 amino acids. The V gene's germline CDR1 is MNHEY and CDR2 SMNVEV (reference sequence). The DNA of the CDR3 is TGTGCCAGCAGTTTAAGTAGCAGTAACATTCAGTACTTC. It is translated as CASSLSSSNIQYF.

The chain carries TRBV11-2 and TRBJ2-7, with 8 bases that match TRBD2. The CDR3 spans 13 residues. CDR1 is SGHAT and CDR2 is FQNNGV in the germline V gene. V trimming: 8 bases; J trimming: 2 bases; junction bases outside the gene matches: 5. The CDR3 loop is CASGAGATYEQYF. The CDR3 nucleotides are TGTGCCAGCGGAGCGGGGGCAACCTACGAGCAGTACTTC.

This clone was seen a few times. The CDR3 sequence: CASSVGGAGEQFF. Written as DNA, the CDR3 is TGTGCCAGCAGCGTGGGAGGGGCGGGGGAGCAGTTCTTC. The chain has TRBV5-5 and TRBJ2-1; 7 positions agree with TRBD2. Trimming removed 4 bases from V and 10 bases from J; junction bases left unmatched: 8. Germline CDR1 SGHKS, CDR2 YYEKEE (reference sequence). The length of the CDR3 is 13 residues.

The V gene is TRBV9, the J gene TRBJ2-1; 12 bases are shared with TRBD2. CDR1 and CDR2 (germline): SGDLS, YYNGEE. CDR3 length equals 19 residues. With 4 bases clipped from V and 1 base from J, the junction kept 12 bases outside the gene matches. The CDR3 DNA is TGTGCCAGCAGCCACCGGACTAGCGGGGAGACTCCTTCCTACAATGAGCAGTTCTTC. This encodes CASSHRTSGETPSYNEQFF. The variable domain in full, with the rest retrieved from reference TRBV9 and TRBJ2-1, is DSGVTQTPKHLITATGQRVTLRCSPRSGDLSVYWYQQSLDQGLQFLIQYYNGEERAKGNILERFSAQQFPDLHSELNLSSLELGDSALYFCASSHRTSGETPSYNEQFFGPGTRLTVL.

This chain joins TRBV7-7 and TRBJ2-5; 8 bases map to TRBD1. The junction had 5 bases not matched to a gene; V was cut back by 1 base and J by 4 bases. In germline, CDR1 is SSHAT, CDR2 FNYEAQ (reference sequence). There are 15 residues in the CDR3. The CDR3 sequence is CASSLGQGARETQYF. CDR3 sequence (DNA): TGTGCCAGCAGCTTAGGGCAGGGGGCGAGAGAGACCCAGTACTTC.

V is TRBV9 and J is TRBJ2-3; TRBD2 matches 9 bases. The germline V gene has CDR1 SGDLS and CDR2 YYNGEE. J lost 6 bases, V lost 0 bases, and 8 bases had no gene match. The CDR3 runs to 16 residues. For the CDR3, the DNA is TGTGCCAGCAGCGTAGCAGCTAGCGGGGCGAGGGATACGCAGTATTTT. It translates to CASSVAASGARDTQYF.

V is TRBV18 and J is TRBJ1-2; TRBD1 might be the D (6 bases). With 0 bases removed from V and 8 bases from J, the gap between germline ends came to 10 bases. Looked up from germline, CDR1 is KGHSH and CDR2 is LQKENI. This CDR3 has 13 amino acids. The CDR3 region has the DNA TGTGCCAGCTCACCACCCCAGGGGAGAGGCTACACCTTC. This gives the protein CASSPPQGRGYTF.

The rearrangement joins TRBV5-1 to TRBJ1-2, with 7 bases that match TRBD1. Germline CDR1 SGHRS, CDR2 YFSETQ. V trimming: 8 bases; J trimming: 5 bases; junction bases outside the gene matches: 9. The CDR3 extends over 13 amino acids. The chain's CDR3 is CASNTGVDYGYTF. The DNA for the CDR3 is TGCGCCAGTAATACAGGGGTGGATTATGGCTACACCTTC.

The gene calls are TRBV5-1 and TRBJ1-3, with D maybe TRBD1 (6 bases). V shed 0 bases and J shed 4 bases, with 14 bases lying between them. This CDR3 contains 16 residues. Germline CDR1 is SGHRS and CDR2 is YFSETQ. The CDR3 loop reads CASSLGQAGRGNTIYF. The CDR3 bases are TGCGCCAGCAGCTTGGGACAGGCGGGCAGAGGAAACACCATATATTTT.

The gene calls are TRBV5-1 and TRBJ2-7; TRBD2 matches 7 bases. Germline CDR1 SGHRS, CDR2 YFSETQ. V shed 0 bases, J shed 0 bases, and the junction held 6 bases outside the gene matches. There are 16 residues in the CDR3. The CDR3 reads CASSLGPGGSSYEQYV. As DNA, the CDR3 is TGCGCCAGCAGCTTGGGCCCGGGAGGCAGCTCCTACGAGCAGTACGTC.

This chain joins TRBV5-4 and TRBJ1-6; no definite D call. Germline CDR1 is SGHNT and CDR2 is YYREEE (reference sequence). The CDR3 sequence is 13 residues long. The ends were cut back, 4 bases at V and 10 bases at J, with 12 bases in the middle. In nucleotides, the CDR3 is TGTGCCAGCAGCCCTTCCGTGAGATCACCCCTCCACTTT. Protein: CASSPSVRSPLHF. Complete variable domain (other parts from reference TRBV5-4 and TRBJ1-6): ETGVTQSPTHLIKTRGQQVTLRCSSQSGHNTVSWYQQALGQGPQFIFQYYREEENGRGNFPPRFSGLQFPNYSSELNVNALELDDSALYLCASSPSVRSPLHFGNGTRLTVT.

This chain joins TRBV19 and TRBJ2-2, with 8 nucleotides matching TRBD1. CDR1 is LNHDA and CDR2 is SQIVND in the germline V gene (reference sequence). The CDR3 loop spans 15 amino acids. V gave up 5 bases and J gave up 5 bases; unmatched junction bases: 7. CDR3 DNA: TGTGCCAGTAGTTTAAGACAGGGGCGAACCGGGGAGCTGTTTTTT. Translating gives CASSLRQGRTGELFF.

The V call is TRBV5-1, the J call TRBJ1-4; D is possibly TRBD1 (5 bases). From germline, CDR1 is SGHRS and CDR2 YFSETQ. V dropped 0 bases and J dropped 3 bases, with 12 bases sitting between them. This CDR3 is built from 16 residues. The DNA of the CDR3 is TGCGCCAGCAGCTTGGCCGGTGGGGCGGCTAATGAAAAACTGTTTTTT. It yields the protein CASSLAGGAANEKLFF.

J is TRBJ1-5 and V is TRBV24-1; perhaps TRBD1 as D (6 bases). The germline gives CDR1 KGHDR, CDR2 SFDVKD. Trimming left V 6 bases short and J 1 base short, with 12 bases between. This CDR3 comprises 15 residues. The CDR3 coding sequence is TGTGCCACCAGTAGGGGGACGGCAAGCAATCAGCCCCAGCATTTT. It is translated as CATSRGTASNQPQHF.

In its sample, this clone was seen once. The chain joins TRBV6-4 to TRBJ2-3, with a tentative D call TRBD2 (6 bases). This CDR3 has 14 residues. The V end lost 3 bases, the J end lost 8 bases, and 15 bases lay between the germline ends. Germline CDR1 is MRHNA and CDR2 is SNTAGT. This chain's CDR3 is CASSESSGGVTQYF. The CDR3 DNA is TGTGCCAGCAGTGAGTCAAGCGGAGGGGTTACGCAGTATTTT.

The CDR3 nucleotides are TGTGCCAGCAGTACGACAGGGAATTCACCCCTCCACTTT. This codes for CASSTTGNSPLHF. The chain links TRBV28 to TRBJ1-6, with 7 bases aligning to TRBD1. The V gene's germline CDR1 is MDHEN and CDR2 SYDVKM. The CDR3 consists of 13 residues. Germline trimming cut 5 bases from V and 7 bases from J; bases unmatched to any gene: 2.

This clone appeared a single time. The gene calls are TRBV6-1 and TRBJ1-4; D is possibly TRBD1 (6 bases). Per germline, CDR1 MNHNS and CDR2 SASEGT. Trimming removed 0 bases from V and 10 bases from J, with 15 bases in between. The CDR3 has 15 residues. CDR3 amino acids: CASSEAGGLAGKLFF. The CDR3 DNA follows: TGTGCCAGCAGTGAAGCCGGGGGGCTGGCCGGAAAACTGTTTTTT.

The V gene is TRBV12-3 or TRBV12-4, the J gene TRBJ1-1; TRBD1 matches at 8 bases. There are 13 residues in the CDR3. V was pared by 6 bases and J by 11 bases, with 11 bases of the junction left unmatched. This CDR3 is CASRSGQVGRAFF. The CDR3 nucleotides are TGTGCCAGCAGATCGGGACAGGTGGGTAGGGCTTTCTTT.

The rearrangement uses TRBV19 and TRBJ1-2; 8 bases are a match to TRBD1. The CDR3 covers 17 residues. The J segment lost 4 bases and the V segment lost 6 bases, leaving 16 bases of the junction unmatched. CDR1 LNHDA and CDR2 SQIVND come from the germline V gene (reference sequence). The CDR3 sequence: CASSPTGQVGRIYGYTF. The CDR3 DNA sequence: TGTGCCAGTAGCCCCACGGGACAGGTGGGCCGAATCTATGGCTACACCTTC.

This clone turned up a few times. The chain employs TRBV6-5 and TRBJ1-2; possibly TRBD1 for D (6 bases). Germline-derived CDR1 and CDR2 are MNHEY and SVGAGI. Trimming cost V 3 bases and J 5 bases, with 16 bases left between them. The CDR3 is made up of 15 amino acids. In DNA form, the CDR3 reads TGTGCCAGCAGTTATCGGGGGGCGCAGGGTTATGGCTACACCTTC. Translating it yields CASSYRGAQGYGYTF.

This sequence joins TRBV21-1 and TRBJ2-6; the table's TRBD2 call for D was not verified on the DNA. TRBV21-1 represents a pseudogene. The CDR3 is 15 amino acids. CDR3 coding DNA: TGTGCCAGCAGCAAACGGGACTCTGGGGCCAACGTCCTGACTTTC. Translated: CASSKRDSGANVLTF.

The chain is built from TRBV5-1 and TRBJ2-1; 9 bases map to TRBD1. Unmatched junction bases numbered 3, after V lost 4 bases and J lost 4 bases. The CDR3 runs 14 residues. In germline, CDR1 is SGHRS, CDR2 YFSETQ. The CDR3 sequence: CASSPGQGYNEQFF. The CDR3 nucleotides read TGCGCCAGCAGCCCGGGACAGGGATACAATGAGCAGTTCTTC.